The present T cell receptor beta chain was sequenced within a study of blood T cell repertoires in COVID-19. The CDR3 covers 14 residues. Germline CDR1 is MDHEN and CDR2 is SYDVKM. Trimming removed 10 bases from V and 12 bases from J; junction bases left unmatched: 15. This clone was recorded only once. The protocol was immunoSEQ multiplex PCR, while the TCRdb copy is restricted to in-frame clones and leaves out a portion. The sample includes roughly 230,000 clones, around 84% seen only once; the top ten take approximately 10%. The source material was peripheral blood. The chain recombines TRBV28 with TRBJ1-6, with 7 bases fitting TRBD1. The TCR comes from a woman older than 75 with COVID-19, enrolled during active disease. As DNA, the CDR3 is TGTGCCATCAAGACCGGGACAGCTCTGTTACCCCTCCACTTT. This gives the protein CAIKTGTALLPLHF.